A single sample is the source of the 14 T cell receptor beta chains below, sequenced in a study of vaccination effects on CD4 cells after COVID-19. Their target antigens are unknown. Pools of viral peptides were used by the ViraFEST assay to expand antigen-specific CD4+ T cells ahead of sequencing. Isolating CD4+ T cells followed around nine days of culture. Infection dated between March and December 2020, before the Alpha, Beta and Delta variants reached the United States. Sequencing used immunoSEQ multiplex PCR; TCRdb keeps in-frame clones, though not all of them. The sample shows tens of thousands of clones, approximately 72% of them seen only once. Material: CD4+ T cells from PBMCs cultured with HCoV-NL63 spike peptides, obtained before COVID-19 vaccination. These receptors all stem from a human donor who had a prior SARS-CoV-2 infection.

The chain joins TRBV5-1 to TRBJ2-3; D perhaps matches TRBD2 (6 bases). Germline CDR1 and CDR2: SGHRS and YFSETQ. The V and J ends lost 2 bases and 10 bases respectively, with 20 bases between them. This CDR3 has 15 amino acids. The CDR3 DNA sequence: TGCGCCAGCAGCTTAGGCGGGCTCCTCCGCGGGGCGCAGTATTTT. Translated, it gives CASSLGGLLRGAQYF. The variable domain in full, completed from reference TRBV5-1 and TRBJ2-3, reads KAGVTQTPRYLIKTRGQQVTLSCSPISGHRSVSWYQQTPGQGLQFLFEYFSETQRNKGNFPGRFSGRQFSNSRSEMNVSTLELGDSALYLCASSLGGLLRGAQYFGPGTRLTVL.

The chain combines TRBV5-8 with TRBJ1-4; 7 bases match TRBD1. V lost 2 bases and J lost 8; bases outside the gene matches: 6. The CDR3 is made up of 14 amino acids. Germline values: CDR1 SGHTS, CDR2 YDEGEE. In DNA, the CDR3 is TGTGCCAGCAGCTTAGGGGGCCGAGGGGAAAAACTGTTTTTT. Amino acids: CASSLGGRGEKLFF.

This clone came up a few times. The DNA of the CDR3 is TGTGCCAGCTCACCGCTACAGGTGAGCTCCTACAATGAGCAGTTCTTC. It translates to CASSPLQVSSYNEQFF. V gene TRBV18 combines with J gene TRBJ2-1; D might be TRBD1 (5 bases). Looked up from germline, CDR1 is KGHSH and CDR2 is LQKENI. This CDR3 is 16 amino acids long. Trimming stripped 3 bases from V and 0 bases from J, with 12 bases between.

This clone showed up just a few times. This chain connects TRBV4-1 to TRBJ1-5; D is undetermined. Germline CDR1 MGHRA, CDR2 YSYEKL. Trimming removed 0 bases from V and 8 bases from J, with 11 bases in between. CDR3 length equals 14 residues. The CDR3 reads CASSQDEAVKPQHF. The CDR3 DNA is TGCGCCAGCAGCCAAGATGAGGCTGTTAAGCCCCAGCATTTT.

V usage is TRBV2 and J usage is TRBJ2-1, with D uncertain. The CDR3 totals 14 residues. The germline V gene has CDR1 SNHLY and CDR2 FYNNEI. Trimming took off 6 bases at V and 4 bases at J, with 13 bases between the two ends. The CDR3 DNA sequence: TGTGCCAGCAGACTCCCCACGTTATACAATGAGCAGTTCTTC. This gives the protein CASRLPTLYNEQFF.

This clone occurred a few times. The genes are TRBV21-1 and TRBJ2-3; TRBD1 was called by the table and not checked on the DNA. TRBV21-1 is flagged as a pseudogene. The CDR3 length is 16 residues. The CDR3 DNA reads as TGTGCCAGCAGCAAAACGGGCAGGGGGGCTAAGGATACGCAGTATTTT. This encodes CASSKTGRGAKDTQYF.

This clone has a single count. V usage is TRBV6-5 and J usage is TRBJ1-2, with TRBD1 matching over 8 bases. The J segment lost 1 base and the V segment lost 5 bases, leaving 3 bases of the junction unmatched. Germline V gene lookup returns CDR1 MNHEY and CDR2 SVGAGI. The CDR3 has 14 amino acids. The CDR3 sequence is CASSRTGLNYGYTF. The CDR3 DNA reads TGTGCCAGCAGTCGGACAGGGCTTAACTATGGCTACACCTTC.

J is TRBJ2-6 and V is TRBV10-3; TRBD1 agrees at 8 bases. Germline-derived CDR1 and CDR2 are ENHRY and SYGVKD. The CDR3 is 15 residues long. The J segment lost 4 bases and the V segment lost 8 bases, leaving 7 bases of the junction unmatched. For the CDR3, the DNA is TGTGCCATCGGTCAGGGGGCCTCCGGGGCCAACGTCCTGACTTTC. Translated: CAIGQGASGANVLTF.

The V gene is TRBV7-2, the J gene TRBJ2-4; D possibly corresponds to TRBD1 (6 bases). The germline V and J ends were trimmed by 2 bases and 7 bases, with 12 bases remaining between them. The CDR3 contains 14 residues. CDR1 and CDR2 from the germline V gene are SGHTA and FQGNSA. The CDR3 DNA reads as TGTGCCAGCAGCTTAACGCCTAGGGGGAACATTCAGTACTTC. This translates into CASSLTPRGNIQYF.

This clone was counted a few times. The chain combines TRBV27 with TRBJ1-1; D remains unclear. This CDR3 comprises 14 residues. The V end was cut by 2 bases, the J end by 4 bases, with 11 bases between. Germline values: CDR1 MNHEY, CDR2 SMNVEV (reference sequence). CDR3 sequence reads: CASSLNRYTTEAFF. The CDR3 DNA reads as TGTGCCAGCAGTTTAAACAGATATACCACTGAAGCTTTCTTT.

V usage is TRBV7-3 and J usage is TRBJ2-2; D may match TRBD1 or TRBD2 (5 bases each). The CDR3 length is 17 residues. CDR1 SGHTA and CDR2 FQGTGA come from the germline V gene. V was clipped by 4 bases and J by 3 bases, with 18 bases between them. Here the CDR3 reads CASSSPGAGRYTGELFF. CDR3 coding DNA: TGTGCCAGCAGCTCCCCTGGGGCGGGTAGATACACCGGGGAGCTGTTTTTT. The full variable domain, its missing parts supplied by reference TRBV7-3 and TRBJ2-2, is GAGVSQTPSNKVTEKGKYVELRCDPISGHTALYWYRQSLGQGPEFLIYFQGTGAADDSGLPNDRFFAVRPEGSVSTLKIQRTERGDSAVYLCASSSPGAGRYTGELFFGEGSRLTVL.

This chain uses TRBV6-1 with TRBJ2-1, with a weak D call TRBD1 (5 bases). The CDR3 length is 15 residues. V lost 1 base to trimming and J lost 6 bases, with 13 bases between them. Per the germline V gene, CDR1 is MNHNS and CDR2 is SASEGT. CDR3 protein: CASSEGTGWVNEQFF. The CDR3 DNA reads as TGTGCCAGCAGTGAAGGTACAGGCTGGGTCAATGAGCAGTTCTTC.

J is TRBJ2-5 and V is TRBV5-1; D possibly corresponds to TRBD1 (6 bases). Trimming pared 8 bases from V and 7 bases from J, leaving 18 bases between. The germline V gene has CDR1 SGHRS and CDR2 YFSETQ. The CDR3 contains 13 residues. CDR3 in DNA: TGCGCCAGTTCCCCGCAGGGGCCCGGGACCCAGTACTTC. This encodes CASSPQGPGTQYF.

In its sample, this clone was seen a few times. This rearrangement joins TRBV11-2 to TRBJ2-2; D gene ambiguous. The CDR3 has 13 amino acids. Germline-derived CDR1 and CDR2 are SGHAT and FQNNGV. V was pared by 1 base and J by 5 bases, with 5 bases between. CDR3 DNA sequence: TGTGCCAGCAGCTTAGTTAGAACCGGGGAGCTGTTTTTT. This gives the protein CASSLVRTGELFF.